The following is a T cell receptor beta chain sequence with its context. This record belongs to a study of CD8 T cells in Susac syndrome. V was clipped by 4 bases and J by 2 bases, with 15 bases between them. The CDR3 loop spans 16 amino acids. In germline, CDR1 is MGHRA, CDR2 YSYEKL. Reverse transcription of about 0.45 to 1 ug RNA was performed with random hexamers. MiXCR, run by TCRdb on the immunoSEQ multiplex PCR reads, gives a single entry per CDR3 protein. The sample lists 350,000 to 550,000 distinct CDR3 sequences, around 85% occurring once. The multiple sclerosis controls consisted of treatment-naive patients with relapsing-remitting disease, either stable or active. TEMRA cells underwent FACS enrichment and CD8+ and CD4+ T cells underwent negative isolation.

The sequence was obtained from a human donor with multiple sclerosis. Sequenced sample: CD8+ T cells from PBMCs. V gene TRBV4-1 combines with J gene TRBJ2-1; D possibly corresponds to TRBD1 (5 bases). CDR3 protein: CASSPTQERAYNEQFF. CDR3 sequence (DNA): TGCGCCAGCAGCCCCACACAGGAACGAGCCTACAATGAGCAGTTCTTC.